This is a list of T cell receptor beta chains from one sample in a study of Graves' ophthalmopathy and Graves' hyperthyroidism. TCRdb reprocessed the multiplex PCR reads with MiXCR, giving one entry per CDR3 protein. The profile covers around 400,000 distinct CDR3 sequences, with 20% to 25% appearing a single time and under 3% taken by the ten largest. The sample consisted of peripheral blood. These receptors were obtained from a woman aged 18-29 years with stable Graves' hyperthyroidism. The CDR3 runs from the conserved cysteine through the conserved F or W. D genes are given only for firm matches. Clone size, where shown, is once, few, many, or a class for clones that have expanded.

>TRBV11-2|NA|NA|TRBJ1-1
TGTGCCAGCAGCCAGAACAGGCAGGCAGCTTTCTTT
CASSQNRQAAFF
>TRBV25-1|many|NA|TRBJ1-5
TGTGCCAGCAGTGATTCGGGGGTTCAGCCCCAGCATTTT
CASSDSGVQPQHF
>TRBV28|many|NA|TRBJ2-7
TGTGCCAGCAGATGGTCCGTGGGGGCCAGCTCCTACGAGCAGTACTTC
CASRWSVGASSYEQYF
>TRBV27|NA|NA|TRBJ2-2
TGTGCCAGCAGTTTATCGTCCAGGGGAGTGGTCGGGGAGCTGTTTTTT
CASSLSSRGVVGELFF
>TRBV5-6|NA|NA|TRBJ1-1
TGTGCCAGCAGCCCTGAGTGGGGAAACACTGAAGCTTTCTTT
CASSPEWGNTEAFF
>TRBV3-1|NA|NA|TRBJ2-5
TGTGCCAGCAGCCAAGTGGCTAGGGGGCAAGAGACCCAGTACTTC
CASSQVARGQETQYF
>TRBV20-1|many|NA|TRBJ2-5
TGCAGTGCTACAAGGCGGAAGGGACAAGAGACCCAGTACTTC
CSATRRKGQETQYF
>TRBV12-3/TRBV12-4|NA|NA|TRBJ1-3
TGTGCCAGCAGTCCTTCGGGGCCAGGGACCTCTGGAAACACCATATATTTT
CASSPSGPGTSGNTIYF
>TRBV7-8|many|NA|TRBJ2-7
TGTGCCAGCAGCTTAGGCCTATTCCAACCCTCCTACGAGCAGTACTTC
CASSLGLFQPSYEQYF
>TRBV6-1|many|TRBD1|TRBJ2-2
TGTGCCAGCAAAGCCGGGACAGGGGACACCGGGGAGCTGTTTTTT
CASKAGTGDTGELFF
>TRBV4-1|few|NA|TRBJ2-4
TGCGCCAGCAGCCAAAACCTTCTAGCCAAAAACATTCAGTACTTC
CASSQNLLAKNIQYF
>TRBV28|many|TRBD1|TRBJ1-2
TGTGCCGGCAGTTCCCCAGGGGGGTTCTCAAGCAATGGCTACACCTTC
CAGSSPGGFSSNGYTF
>TRBV12-3/TRBV12-4|many|TRBD2|TRBJ2-7
TGTGCCAGCAGTTCGGGGACTAGCAAGTACTTC
CASSSGTSKYF
>TRBV9|many|NA|TRBJ2-5
TGTGCCAGCAGCGGTCCTGATGAGGAGACCCAGTACTTC
CASSGPDEETQYF
>TRBV6-2/TRBV6-3|many|NA|TRBJ2-5
TGTGCCAGCATCTCTCAAGACGGTCAAGAGACCCAGTACTTC
CASISQDGQETQYF
>TRBV3-1|few|NA|TRBJ2-7
TGTGCCAGCAGCCCGACAGTGATCGACTACGAGCAGTACTTC
CASSPTVIDYEQYF
>TRBV12-3/TRBV12-4|many|TRBD1|TRBJ1-2
TGTGCCAGCAGTTCCCGACCGGGACAGTGGGGCTACACCTTC
CASSSRPGQWGYTF
>TRBV5-1|many|NA|TRBJ2-5
TGCGCCAGCAGCTTGGATAGACAGACCCAGTACTTC
CASSLDRQTQYF
>TRBV20-1|NA|NA|TRBJ2-5
TGCAGTGCTAGAGATAGGTGGTTTGGAGAGACCCAGTACTTC
CSARDRWFGETQYF
>TRBV20-1|NA|TRBD1|TRBJ1-6
TGCAGTGCTACGGGACAGCTGTATAATTCACCCCTCCACTTT
CSATGQLYNSPLHF
>TRBV5-4|many|TRBD1|TRBJ2-7
TGTGCCAGCAGCTTGGCAGGGGGCGTTTCCTACGAGCAGTACTTC
CASSLAGGVSYEQYF
>TRBV6-7|many|TRBD2|TRBJ2-7
TGTGCCAGCAATCTGGGACTAGCGGGAGGGCCTTCTAGGGAGCAGTACTTC
CASNLGLAGGPSREQYF
>TRBV20-1|NA|TRBD1|TRBJ1-2
TGCAGTGCTAGAACAGGGGTCAACTATGGCTACACCTTC
CSARTGVNYGYTF
>TRBV7-8|many|TRBD1|TRBJ2-4
TGTGCCAGCAGCAGGGACAGGGAGGACATTCAGTACTTC
CASSRDREDIQYF
>TRBV3-1|few|NA|TRBJ2-7
TGTGCCAGCAGCCAAGGCAGCTCCTACGAGCAGTACTTC
CASSQGSSYEQYF
>TRBV20-1|many|NA|TRBJ1-1
TGCAGTGCTAGAGTCTCCGGTGGCACTGAAGCTTTCTTT
CSARVSGGTEAFF
>TRBV10-3|few|NA|TRBJ2-3
TGTGCCATCAGTGGAGGGCCGGGGAGTGATACGCAGTATTTT
CAISGGPGSDTQYF